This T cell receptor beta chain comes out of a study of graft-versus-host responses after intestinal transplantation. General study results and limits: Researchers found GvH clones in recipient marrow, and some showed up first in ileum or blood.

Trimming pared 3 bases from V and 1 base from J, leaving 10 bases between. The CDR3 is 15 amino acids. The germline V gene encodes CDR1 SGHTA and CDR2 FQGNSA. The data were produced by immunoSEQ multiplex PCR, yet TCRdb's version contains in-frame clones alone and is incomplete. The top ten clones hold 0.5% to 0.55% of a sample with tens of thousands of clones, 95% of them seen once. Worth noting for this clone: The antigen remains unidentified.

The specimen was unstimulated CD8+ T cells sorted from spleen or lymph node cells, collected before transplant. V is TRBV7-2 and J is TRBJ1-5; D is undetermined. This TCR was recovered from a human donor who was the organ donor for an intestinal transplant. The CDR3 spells CASSFILGSNQPQHF. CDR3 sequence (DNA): TGTGCCAGCAGCTTTATCCTTGGGAGCAATCAGCCCCAGCATTTT.